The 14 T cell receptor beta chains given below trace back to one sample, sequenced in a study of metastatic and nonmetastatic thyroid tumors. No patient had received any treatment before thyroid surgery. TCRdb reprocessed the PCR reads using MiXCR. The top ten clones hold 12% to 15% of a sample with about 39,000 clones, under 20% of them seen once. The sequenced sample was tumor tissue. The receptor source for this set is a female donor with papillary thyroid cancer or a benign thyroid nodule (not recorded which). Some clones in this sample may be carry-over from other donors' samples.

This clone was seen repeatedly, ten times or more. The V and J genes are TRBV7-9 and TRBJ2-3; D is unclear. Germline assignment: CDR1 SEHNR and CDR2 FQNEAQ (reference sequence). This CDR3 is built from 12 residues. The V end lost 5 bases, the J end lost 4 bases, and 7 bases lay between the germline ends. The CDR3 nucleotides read TGTGCCAGCAGCCCGAGGCCAGATACGCAGTATTTT. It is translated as CASSPRPDTQYF.

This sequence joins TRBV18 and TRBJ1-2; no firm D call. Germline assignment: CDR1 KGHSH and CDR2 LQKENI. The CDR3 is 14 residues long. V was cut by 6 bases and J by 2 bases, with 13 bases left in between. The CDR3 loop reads CASSEGRVNYGYTF. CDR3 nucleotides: TGTGCCAGCTCCGAAGGCCGGGTCAACTATGGCTACACCTTC.

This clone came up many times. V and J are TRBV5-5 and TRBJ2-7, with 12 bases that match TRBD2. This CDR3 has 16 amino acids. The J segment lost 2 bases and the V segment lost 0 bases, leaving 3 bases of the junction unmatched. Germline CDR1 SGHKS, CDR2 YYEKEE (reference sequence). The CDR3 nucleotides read TGTGCCAGCAGCTTGGGTCTAGCGGGAGGGGCCTACGAGCAGTACTTC. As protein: CASSLGLAGGAYEQYF.

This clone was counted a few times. The CDR3 DNA reads TGTGCCAGCAGTCTATACCCGGGCGGGGTCTTTACCGGGGAGCTGTTTTTT. It codes for CASSLYPGGVFTGELFF. This chain links TRBV12-3 or TRBV12-4 with TRBJ2-2; D is perhaps TRBD2 (6 bases). V was shortened by 5 bases and J by 5 bases, with 21 bases between the two germline ends. The CDR3 is made up of 17 amino acids.

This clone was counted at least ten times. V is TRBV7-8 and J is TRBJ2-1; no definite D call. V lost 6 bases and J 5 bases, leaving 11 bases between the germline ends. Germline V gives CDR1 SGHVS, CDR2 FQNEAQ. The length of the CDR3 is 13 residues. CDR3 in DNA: TGTGCCAGCAGTCTCGGCAGAAACAATGAGCAGTTCTTC. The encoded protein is CASSLGRNNEQFF.

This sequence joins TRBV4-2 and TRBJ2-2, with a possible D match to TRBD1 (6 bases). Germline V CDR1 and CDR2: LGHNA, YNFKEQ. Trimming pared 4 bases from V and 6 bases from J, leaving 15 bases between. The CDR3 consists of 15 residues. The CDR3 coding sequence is TGTGCCAGCAGCCCCCGGAGACAGGTCCCCGGGGAGCTGTTTTTT. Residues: CASSPRRQVPGELFF.

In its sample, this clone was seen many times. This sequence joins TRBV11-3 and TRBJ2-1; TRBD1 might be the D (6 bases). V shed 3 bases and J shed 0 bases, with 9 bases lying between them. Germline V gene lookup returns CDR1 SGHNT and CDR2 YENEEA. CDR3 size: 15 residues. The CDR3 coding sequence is TGTGCCAGCAGCTTGGGGACAAGCTCCTACAATGAGCAGTTCTTC. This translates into CASSLGTSSYNEQFF.

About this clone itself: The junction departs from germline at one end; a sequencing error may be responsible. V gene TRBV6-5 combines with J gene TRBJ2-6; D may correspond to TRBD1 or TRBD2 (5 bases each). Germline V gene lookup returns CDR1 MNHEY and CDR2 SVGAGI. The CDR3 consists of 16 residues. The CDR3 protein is CASSFVGGAGANFLTF. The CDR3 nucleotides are TGTGCCAGCAGTTTTGTAGGCGGAGCCGGGGCCAACTTCCTGACTTTC.

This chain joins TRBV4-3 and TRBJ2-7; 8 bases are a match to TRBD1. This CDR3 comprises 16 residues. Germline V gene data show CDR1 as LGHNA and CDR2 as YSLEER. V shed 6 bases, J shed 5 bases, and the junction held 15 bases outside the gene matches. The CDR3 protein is CASRQLSQTGANEQYF. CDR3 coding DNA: TGCGCCAGCAGGCAACTATCACAGACAGGGGCTAACGAGCAGTACTTC.

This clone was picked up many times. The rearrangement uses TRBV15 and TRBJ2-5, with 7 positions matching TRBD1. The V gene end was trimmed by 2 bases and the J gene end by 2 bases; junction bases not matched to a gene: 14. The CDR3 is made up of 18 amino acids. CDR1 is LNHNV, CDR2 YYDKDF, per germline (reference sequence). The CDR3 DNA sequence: TGTGCCACCAGCAGAAGAGGGGACCCAGGGGGATTACAAGAGACCCAGTACTTC. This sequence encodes CATSRRGDPGGLQETQYF.

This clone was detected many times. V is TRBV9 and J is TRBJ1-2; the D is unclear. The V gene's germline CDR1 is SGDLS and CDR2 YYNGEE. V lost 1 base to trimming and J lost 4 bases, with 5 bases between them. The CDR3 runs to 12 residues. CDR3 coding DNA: TGTGCCAGCAGCGTATACAGCTATGGCTACACCTTC. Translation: CASSVYSYGYTF.

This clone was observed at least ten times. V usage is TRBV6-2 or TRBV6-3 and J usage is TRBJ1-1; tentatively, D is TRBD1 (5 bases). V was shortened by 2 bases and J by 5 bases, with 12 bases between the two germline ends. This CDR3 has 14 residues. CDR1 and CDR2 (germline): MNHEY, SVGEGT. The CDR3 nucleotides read TGTGCCAGCAGTTACGCGGGGCCGTGGACTGAAGCTTTCTTT. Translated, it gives CASSYAGPWTEAFF.

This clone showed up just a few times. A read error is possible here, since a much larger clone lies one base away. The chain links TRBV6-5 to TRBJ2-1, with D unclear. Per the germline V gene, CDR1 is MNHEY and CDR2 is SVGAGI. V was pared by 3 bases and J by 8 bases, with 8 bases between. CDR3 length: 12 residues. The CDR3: CASSYGWDEQFF. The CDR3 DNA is TGTGCCAGCAGTTATGGATGGGATGAGCAGTTCTTC.

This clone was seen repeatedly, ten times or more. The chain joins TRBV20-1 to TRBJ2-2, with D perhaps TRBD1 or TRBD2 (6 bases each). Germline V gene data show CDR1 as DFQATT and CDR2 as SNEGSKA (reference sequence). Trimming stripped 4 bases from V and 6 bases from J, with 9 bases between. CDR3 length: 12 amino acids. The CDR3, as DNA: TGCAGTGCTAAGAGGGGGGCCGGGGAGCTGTTTTTT. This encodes CSAKRGAGELFF.